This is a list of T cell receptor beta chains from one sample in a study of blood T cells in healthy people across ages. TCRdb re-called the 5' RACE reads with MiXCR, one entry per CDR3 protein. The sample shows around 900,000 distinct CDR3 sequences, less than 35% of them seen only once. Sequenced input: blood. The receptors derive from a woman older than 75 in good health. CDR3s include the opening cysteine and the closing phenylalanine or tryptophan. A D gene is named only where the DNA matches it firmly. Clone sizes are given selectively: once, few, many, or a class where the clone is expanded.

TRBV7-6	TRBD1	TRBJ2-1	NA	CASGQGDEQFF	TGTGCCAGCGGACAGGGGGATGAGCAGTTCTTC
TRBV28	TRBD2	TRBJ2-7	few	CAHGGSGGLYEQYF	TGTGCCCACGGGGGGAGCGGGGGGTTATACGAGCAGTACTTC
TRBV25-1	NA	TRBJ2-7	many	CASTSGTYEQYF	TGTGCCAGCACTTCCGGGACCTACGAGCAGTACTTC
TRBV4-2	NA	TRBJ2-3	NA	CASSQGARETDTQYF	TGTGCCAGCAGCCAAGGGGCCCGAGAAACAGATACGCAGTATTTT
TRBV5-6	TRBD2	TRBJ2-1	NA	CASIRIGGGAYNEQFF	TGTGCCAGCATCCGAATTGGCGGGGGGGCGTACAATGAGCAGTTCTTC
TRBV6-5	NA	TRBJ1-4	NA	CASSYSATNEKLFF	TGTGCCAGCAGTTACTCGGCTACTAATGAAAAACTGTTTTTT
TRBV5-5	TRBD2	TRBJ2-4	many	CASSLETSGGTMYF	TGTGCCAGCAGCTTGGAGACTAGCGGGGGGACTATGTACTTC
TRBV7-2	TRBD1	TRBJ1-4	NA	CASSSQGKQEKRFF	TGTGCCAGCAGCTCACAGGGGAAACAGGAAAAACGGTTTTTT
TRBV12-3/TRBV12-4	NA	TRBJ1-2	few	CASSFRGKGYGYTF	TGTGCCAGCAGTTTCAGGGGTAAAGGCTATGGCTACACCTTC
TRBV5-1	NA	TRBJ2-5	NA	CASSLARAVRNVGQYF	TGCGCCAGCAGCTTGGCTCGCGCAGTCCGGAATGTGGGGCAGTACTTC
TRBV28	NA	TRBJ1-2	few	CASSLYRDNHGYTF	TGTGCCAGCAGTCTCTACAGGGACAACCATGGCTACACCTTC